Listed here is a single T cell receptor beta chain. Mismatch with germline at one junction end may stem from a read error. These data come from a study of cytomegalovirus exposure and HLA in healthy donors. The CDR3 contains 12 residues. Germline lookup yields CDR1 SEHNR and CDR2 FQNEAQ (reference sequence). It was with 60 Vbeta and 13 Jbeta primers that the PCR ran. Using immunoSEQ multiplex PCR, the repertoire was profiled, and TCRdb retains in-frame clones only, with some absent. This sample carries around 150,000 clones, approximately 78% of them seen once, and the ten largest clones take about 1.9%.

Specimen: PBMCs. This chain joins TRBV7-9 and TRBJ1-5; D perhaps matches TRBD1 (5 bases). The sequence was collected from a woman younger than 35 in good health and CMV-seronegative. CDR3 DNA: TGTTCCAGCAGACAGAATGATCAGCCCCAGCATTTT. It translates to CSSRQNDQPQHF.